This T cell receptor beta chain is from a study of technical replicates of blood from several donors. Some clones are missing from TCRdb's copy, which holds only in-frame ones; the method was immunoSEQ multiplex PCR. The sample shows 45,000 to 65,000 clones, about 95% of them seen only once. The CDR3 is made up of 14 amino acids. Germline CDR1 and CDR2: SSHAT and FNYEAQ (reference sequence). V shed 5 bases and J shed 3 bases, with 13 bases lying between them. The genes are TRBV7-7 and TRBJ2-5, with D perhaps matching TRBD2 (5 bases). Sequencing used PBMCs. This receptor was obtained from a human donor in good health. Some clones in this sample may be carry-over from other donors' samples. The CDR3 DNA reads TGTGCCAGCAGCAGGCGGACTGGAGAAGAGACCCAGTACTTC. Translating gives CASSRRTGEETQYF. Looking up the rest from reference TRBV7-7 and TRBJ2-5 gives the full variable domain: GAGVSQSPRYKVTKRGQDVTLRCDPISSHATLYWYQQALGQGPEFLTYFNYEAQPDKSGLPSDRFSAERPEGSISTLTIQRTEQRDSAMYRCASSRRTGEETQYFGPGTRLLVL.